A selection of T cell receptor beta chains follows, all from one sample in a study of Tregs in tolerant kidney transplant recipients. Profiled with immunoSEQ multiplex PCR; TCRdb holds only in-frame clones, not every one. This sample has fewer than 70,000 clones, with about 86% found just once. What was sequenced was CD4+ T cells from blood. The receptors derive from a human donor in good health. Each CDR3 is given with its conserved first and last residue. Fields, in order: CDR3 length, J gene, clone size, D gene, V gene, CDR3 protein, CDR3 DNA. The D gene is left open where the match is weak. Clone size is stated in some rows and not others, as once, few, many or a class when expanded.

length: 13; J: TRBJ2-1; size: -; D: -; V: TRBV13; CDR3: CASSPYSYNEQFF; DNA: TGTGCCAGCAGCCCGTATTCCTACAATGAGCAGTTCTTC
length: 12; J: TRBJ1-2; size: -; D: TRBD1; V: TRBV29-1; CDR3: CSGGGGNYGYTF; DNA: TGCAGCGGAGGGGGCGGTAACTATGGCTACACCTTC
length: 17; J: TRBJ1-1; size: -; D: -; V: TRBV19; CDR3: CASSIFNPGRVNTEAFF; DNA: TGTGCCAGTAGTATCTTCAATCCGGGACGGGTGAACACTGAAGCTTTCTTT
length: 15; J: TRBJ2-2; size: -; D: -; V: TRBV30; CDR3: CAWSVLASDTGELFF; DNA: TGTGCCTGGAGTGTACTGGCTAGCGACACCGGGGAGCTGTTTTTT
length: 16; J: TRBJ2-2; size: -; D: -; V: TRBV7-2; CDR3: CASSGTQGLHTGELFF; DNA: TGTGCCAGCAGCGGAACACAGGGTTTGCACACCGGGGAGCTGTTTTTT
length: 13; J: TRBJ2-2; size: few; D: -; V: TRBV5-6; CDR3: CASSPWGTGELFF; DNA: TGTGCCAGCAGCCCCTGGGGCACCGGGGAGCTGTTTTTT
length: 16; J: TRBJ2-1; size: -; D: -; V: TRBV5-1; CDR3: CASSLGIGTNIDEQFF; DNA: TGCGCCAGCAGCTTGGGTATCGGGACAAATATAGATGAGCAGTTCTTC
length: 15; J: TRBJ1-1; size: -; D: -; V: TRBV7-2; CDR3: CASSPEAGVYTEAFF; DNA: TGTGCCAGCAGCCCAGAGGCAGGGGTATACACTGAAGCTTTCTTT
length: 13; J: TRBJ2-7; size: few; D: TRBD2; V: TRBV11-3; CDR3: CASGTRSSYEQYF; DNA: TGTGCCAGTGGGACTAGGAGCTCCTACGAGCAGTACTTC
length: 16; J: TRBJ2-2; size: -; D: -; V: TRBV11-3; CDR3: CASSLGQSSNTGELFF; DNA: TGTGCCAGCAGCTTAGGACAGTCTTCGAACACCGGGGAGCTGTTTTTT
length: 18; J: TRBJ2-3; size: -; D: -; V: TRBV7-2; CDR3: CASSLLGRGGWAGNTQYF; DNA: TGTGCCAGCAGCCTCCTCGGACGGGGCGGCTGGGCTGGGAATACGCAGTATTTT
length: 13; J: TRBJ1-4; size: -; D: -; V: TRBV13; CDR3: CASSLGGSEKLFF; DNA: TGTGCCAGCAGCTTAGGGGGCTCGGAAAAACTGTTTTTT
length: 14; J: TRBJ2-3; size: -; D: TRBD2; V: TRBV30; CDR3: CAWRALAGRDTQYF; DNA: TGTGCCTGGAGGGCCCTAGCGGGGAGGGATACGCAGTATTTT
length: 14; J: TRBJ1-6; size: -; D: -; V: TRBV19; CDR3: CASSIRGPNSPLHF; DNA: TGTGCCAGTAGTATTAGAGGACCAAATTCACCCCTCCACTTT
length: 17; J: TRBJ2-7; size: -; D: -; V: TRBV27; CDR3: CASSLKSPGHYNNEQYF; DNA: TGTGCCAGCAGTTTAAAATCGCCGGGACATTATAACAACGAGCAGTACTTC